This T cell receptor beta chain was found in a study of cytomegalovirus exposure and HLA in healthy donors. Whole-study findings and limits: Researchers reported that a few CMV-associated chains were confirmed in vitro as CMV antigen-specific.

The PCR contained 60 Vbeta and 13 Jbeta primers. Sequencing was performed with immunoSEQ multiplex PCR; in TCRdb, only in-frame clones are kept and a portion is missing. The sample includes about 94,000 clones, approximately 80% of them seen just once. Details on this clone: Its target is not known. The junction departs from germline at one end; a sequencing error may be responsible.

Per the germline V gene, CDR1 is SQVTM and CDR2 is ANQGSEA. The CDR3 loop spans 11 amino acids. The receptor was isolated from a woman aged 55-70 years in good health and CMV-seronegative. Sequencing was done on a sample of PBMCs. The chain has TRBV29-1 and TRBJ1-2; 8 bases map to TRBD1. Written as DNA, the CDR3 is TGCAGCGCAGCAGGGGGCTATGGCTACCCCTTC. It specifies CSAAGGYGYPF. The entire variable domain, with the rest obtained from reference TRBV29-1 and TRBJ1-2, is as follows: SAVISQKPSRDICQRGTSLTIQCQVDSQVTMMFWYRQQPGQSLTLIATANQGSEATYESGFVIDKFPISRPNLTFSTLTVSNMSPEDSSIYLCSAAGGYGYPFGSGTRLTVV.